This T cell receptor (beta chain) was sequenced during a study of regulatory T cells in long-lasting Graves disease. Investigators prepared the TCR beta libraries by applying iRepertoire HTBI primers and Arm-PCR of CDR3 regions. Each CDR3 protein is one row after TCRdb ran MiXCR on the multiplex PCR reads. In the table there are 350,000 to 550,000 distinct CDR3 sequences, 13% to 15% of which are singletons. Details on this clonotype: Its ends do not fully match the called genes, so a read error is possible.

As for time point: newly diagnosed GD, antithyroid drugs for less than 3 months. RNA isolated from PBMCs was used to make the TCR library. The CDR3 sequence is 15 residues long. CDR1 SGHTA and CDR2 FQGTGA come from the germline V gene. These sequences were also reported in another study, on T cells in Graves' hyperthyroidism and ophthalmopathy.

The TCR comes from a woman between 50 and 59 years old with Graves disease. The chain employs TRBV7-3 and TRBJ2-1; D is possibly TRBD2 (6 bases). The material was peripheral blood mononuclear cells (PBMCs), obtained at new diagnosis, from a patient treated with antithyroid drugs. The CDR3 loop reads CASSLGGSSHNEQFF. Here the CDR3 DNA reads TGTGCCAGCAGCTTAGGAGGGAGCTCCCACAATGAGCAGTTCTTC.